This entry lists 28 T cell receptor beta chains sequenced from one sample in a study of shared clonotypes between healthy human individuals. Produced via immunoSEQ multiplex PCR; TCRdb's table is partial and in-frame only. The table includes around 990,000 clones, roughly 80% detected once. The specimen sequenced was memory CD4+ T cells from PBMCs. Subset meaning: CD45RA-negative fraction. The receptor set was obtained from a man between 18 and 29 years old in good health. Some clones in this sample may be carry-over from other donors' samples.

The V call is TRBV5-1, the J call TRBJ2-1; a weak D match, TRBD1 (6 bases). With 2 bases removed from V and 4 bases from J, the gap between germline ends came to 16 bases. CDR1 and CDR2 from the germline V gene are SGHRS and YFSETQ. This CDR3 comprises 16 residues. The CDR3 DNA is TGCGCCAGCAGCTTTCGTGGGCCAGGGGTATACAATGAGCAGTTCTTC. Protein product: CASSFRGPGVYNEQFF.

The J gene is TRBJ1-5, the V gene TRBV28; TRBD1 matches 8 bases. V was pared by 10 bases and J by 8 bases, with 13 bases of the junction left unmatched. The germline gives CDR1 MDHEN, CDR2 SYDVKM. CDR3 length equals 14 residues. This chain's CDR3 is CATRTGRHWEPQHF. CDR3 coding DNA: TGTGCCACAAGGACAGGGCGGCACTGGGAGCCCCAGCATTTT.

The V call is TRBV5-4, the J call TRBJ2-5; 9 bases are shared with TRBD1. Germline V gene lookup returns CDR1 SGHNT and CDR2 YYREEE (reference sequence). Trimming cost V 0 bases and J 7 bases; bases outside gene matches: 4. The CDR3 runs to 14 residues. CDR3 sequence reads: CASSLGQGGVTQYF. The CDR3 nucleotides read TGTGCCAGCAGCTTGGGACAGGGGGGTGTGACCCAGTACTTC.

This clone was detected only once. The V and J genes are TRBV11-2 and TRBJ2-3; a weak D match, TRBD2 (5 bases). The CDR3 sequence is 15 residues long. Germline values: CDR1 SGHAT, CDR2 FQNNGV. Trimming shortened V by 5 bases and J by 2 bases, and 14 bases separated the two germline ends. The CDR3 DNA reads TGTGCCAGCAGCCTCATCGGACGGGACACAGATACGCAGTATTTT. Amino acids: CASSLIGRDTDTQYF.

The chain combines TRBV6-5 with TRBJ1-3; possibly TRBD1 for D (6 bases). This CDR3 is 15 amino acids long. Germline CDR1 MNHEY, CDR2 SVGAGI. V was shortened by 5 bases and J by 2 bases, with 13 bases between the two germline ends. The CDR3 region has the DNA TGTGCCAGCAGTCCTGACAGGTCCCCTGGAAACACCATATATTTT. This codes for CASSPDRSPGNTIYF.

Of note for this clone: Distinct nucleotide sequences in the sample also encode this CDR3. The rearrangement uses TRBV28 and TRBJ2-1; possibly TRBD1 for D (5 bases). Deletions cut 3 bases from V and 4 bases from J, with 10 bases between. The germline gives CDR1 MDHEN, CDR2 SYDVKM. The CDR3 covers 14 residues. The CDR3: CASSLFGAYNEQFF. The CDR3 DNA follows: TGTGCCAGCAGTTTGTTTGGGGCTTACAATGAGCAGTTCTTC.

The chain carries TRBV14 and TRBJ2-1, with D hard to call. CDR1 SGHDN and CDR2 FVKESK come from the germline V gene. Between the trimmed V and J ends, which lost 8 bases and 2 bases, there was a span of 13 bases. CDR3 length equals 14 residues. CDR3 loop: CASAFRQAYNEQFF. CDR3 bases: TGTGCCAGCGCATTCAGGCAGGCCTACAATGAGCAGTTCTTC.

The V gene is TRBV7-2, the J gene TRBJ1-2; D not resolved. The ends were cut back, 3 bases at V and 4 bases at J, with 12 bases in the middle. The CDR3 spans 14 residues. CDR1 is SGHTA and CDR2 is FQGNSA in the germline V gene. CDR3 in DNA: TGTGCCAGCAGCTTTAGTTCCCGGGGCTATGGCTACACCTTC. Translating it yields CASSFSSRGYGYTF.

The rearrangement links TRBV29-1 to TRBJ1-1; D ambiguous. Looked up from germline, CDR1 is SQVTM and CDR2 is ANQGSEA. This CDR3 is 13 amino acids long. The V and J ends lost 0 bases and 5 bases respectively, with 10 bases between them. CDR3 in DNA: TGCAGCGTTGAAGAATTCACGGGGACTGAAGCTTTCTTT. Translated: CSVEEFTGTEAFF.

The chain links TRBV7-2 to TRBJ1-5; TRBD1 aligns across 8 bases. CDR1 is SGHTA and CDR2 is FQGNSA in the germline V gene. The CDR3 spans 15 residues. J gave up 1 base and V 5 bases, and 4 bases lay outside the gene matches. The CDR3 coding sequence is TGTGCCAGCAGCCCAAGGACAGGGAGCAATCAGCCCCAGCATTTT. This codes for CASSPRTGSNQPQHF.

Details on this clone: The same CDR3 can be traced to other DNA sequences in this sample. The CDR3 spells CASSEGGYGYTF. The CDR3 DNA is TGTGCCAGCAGTGAGGGCGGGTATGGCTACACCTTC. V usage is TRBV2 and J usage is TRBJ1-2; no reliable D call. V dropped 3 bases and J dropped 5 bases, with 7 bases sitting between them. Germline V gives CDR1 SNHLY, CDR2 FYNNEI. The CDR3 runs 12 residues.

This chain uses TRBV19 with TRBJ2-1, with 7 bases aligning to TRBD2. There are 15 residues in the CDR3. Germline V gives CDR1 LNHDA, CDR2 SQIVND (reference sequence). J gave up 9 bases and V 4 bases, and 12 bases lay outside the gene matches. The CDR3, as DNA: TGTGCCAGTAGTACGCCGGGACTACCTGTCGCTGAGCAGTTCTTC. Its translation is CASSTPGLPVAEQFF.

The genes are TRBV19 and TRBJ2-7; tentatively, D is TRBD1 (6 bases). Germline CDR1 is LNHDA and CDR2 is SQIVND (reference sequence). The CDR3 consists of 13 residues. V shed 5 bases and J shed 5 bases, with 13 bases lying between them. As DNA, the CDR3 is TGTGCCAGTAGTTCGGGACACGGGGACGAGCAGTACTTC. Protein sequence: CASSSGHGDEQYF.

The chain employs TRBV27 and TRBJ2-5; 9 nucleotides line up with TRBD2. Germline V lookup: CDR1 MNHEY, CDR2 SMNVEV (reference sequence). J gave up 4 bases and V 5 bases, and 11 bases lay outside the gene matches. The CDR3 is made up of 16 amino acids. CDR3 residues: CASSHLGGRDRETQYF. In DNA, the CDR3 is TGTGCCAGCAGTCACCTCGGCGGGAGGGATCGAGAGACCCAGTACTTC.

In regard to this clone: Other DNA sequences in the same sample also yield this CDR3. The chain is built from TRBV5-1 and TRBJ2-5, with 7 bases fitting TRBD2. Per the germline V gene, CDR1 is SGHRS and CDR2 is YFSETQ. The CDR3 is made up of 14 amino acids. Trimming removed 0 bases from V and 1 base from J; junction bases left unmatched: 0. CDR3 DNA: TGCGCCAGCAGCTTGGGCGGGGGCCAAGAGACCCAGTACTTC. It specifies CASSLGGGQETQYF.

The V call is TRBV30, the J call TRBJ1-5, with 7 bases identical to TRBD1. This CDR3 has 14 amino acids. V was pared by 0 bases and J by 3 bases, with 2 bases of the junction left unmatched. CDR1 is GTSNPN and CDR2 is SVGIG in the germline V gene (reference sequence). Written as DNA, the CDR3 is TGTGCCTGGAGTGTAGGGGGCCTCAATCAGCCCCAGCATTTT. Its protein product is CAWSVGGLNQPQHF.

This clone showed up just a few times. CDR3 nucleotide sequence: TGTGCCAGCAGTGAAGCCACTACCGGGCACGAGCAGTACTTC. Translated, it gives CASSEATTGHEQYF. V usage is TRBV6-1 and J usage is TRBJ2-7; D is uncertain. The CDR3 extends over 14 amino acids. Germline V gene data show CDR1 as MNHNS and CDR2 as SASEGT. Trimming took off 0 bases at V and 5 bases at J, with 11 bases between the two ends.

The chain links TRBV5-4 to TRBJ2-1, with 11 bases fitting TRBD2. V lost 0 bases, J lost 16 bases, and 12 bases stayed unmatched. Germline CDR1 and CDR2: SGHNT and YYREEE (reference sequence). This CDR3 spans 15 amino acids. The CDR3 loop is CASSLGVAGGPGGFF. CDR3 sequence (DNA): TGTGCCAGCAGCTTGGGAGTAGCGGGAGGGCCAGGTGGATTCTTC.

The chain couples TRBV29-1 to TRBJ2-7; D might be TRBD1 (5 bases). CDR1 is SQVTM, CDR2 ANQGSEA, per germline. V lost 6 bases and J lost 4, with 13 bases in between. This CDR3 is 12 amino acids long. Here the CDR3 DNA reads TGCAGCGTAGCATTAGGGGCTTACGAGCAGTACTTC. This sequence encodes CSVALGAYEQYF.

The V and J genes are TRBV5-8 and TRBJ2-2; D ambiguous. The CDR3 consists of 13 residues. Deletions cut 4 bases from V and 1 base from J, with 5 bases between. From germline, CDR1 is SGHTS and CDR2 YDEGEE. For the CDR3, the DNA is TGTGCCAGCAGCCACGAGAACACCGGGGAGCTGTTTTTT. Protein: CASSHENTGELFF.

The CDR3: CASSSPQAGDTEAFF. As DNA, the CDR3 is TGTGCCAGCAGTTCCCCCCAAGCGGGGGACACTGAAGCTTTCTTT. The J gene is TRBJ1-1, the V gene TRBV25-1; possibly TRBD1 for D (5 bases). CDR3 length: 15 residues. Trimming pared 5 bases from V and 3 bases from J, leaving 16 bases between. Germline V CDR1 and CDR2: MGHDK, SYGVNS.

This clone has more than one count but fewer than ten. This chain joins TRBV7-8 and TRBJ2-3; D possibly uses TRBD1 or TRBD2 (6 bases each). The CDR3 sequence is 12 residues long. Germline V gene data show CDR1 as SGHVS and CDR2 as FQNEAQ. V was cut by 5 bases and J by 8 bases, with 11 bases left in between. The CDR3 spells CASSQGGITQYF. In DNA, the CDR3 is TGTGCCAGCAGCCAAGGGGGGATTACGCAGTATTTT.

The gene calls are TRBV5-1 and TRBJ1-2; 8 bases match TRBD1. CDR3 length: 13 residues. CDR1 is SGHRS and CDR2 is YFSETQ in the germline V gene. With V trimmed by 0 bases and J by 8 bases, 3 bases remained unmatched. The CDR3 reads CASSLETGVGYTF. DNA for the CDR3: TGCGCCAGCAGCTTGGAGACAGGGGTCGGCTACACCTTC. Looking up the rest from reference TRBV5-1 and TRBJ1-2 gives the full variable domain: KAGVTQTPRYLIKTRGQQVTLSCSPISGHRSVSWYQQTPGQGLQFLFEYFSETQRNKGNFPGRFSGRQFSNSRSEMNVSTLELGDSALYLCASSLETGVGYTFGSGTRLTVV.

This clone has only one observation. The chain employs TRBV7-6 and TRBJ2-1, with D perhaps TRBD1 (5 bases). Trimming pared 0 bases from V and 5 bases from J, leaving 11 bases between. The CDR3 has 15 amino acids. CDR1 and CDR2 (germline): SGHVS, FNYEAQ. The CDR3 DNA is TGTGCCAGCAGCTTAGCGCAGGGCCCGAACAATGAGCAGTTCTTC. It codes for CASSLAQGPNNEQFF.

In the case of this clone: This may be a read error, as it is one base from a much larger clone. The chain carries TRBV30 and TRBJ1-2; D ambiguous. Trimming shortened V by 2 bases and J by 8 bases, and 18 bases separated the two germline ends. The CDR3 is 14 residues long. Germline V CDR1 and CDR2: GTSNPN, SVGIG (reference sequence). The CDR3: CAWSLNTRIGGYTF. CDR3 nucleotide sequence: TGTGCCTGGAGTTTAAATACAAGGATAGGGGGCTACACCTTC.

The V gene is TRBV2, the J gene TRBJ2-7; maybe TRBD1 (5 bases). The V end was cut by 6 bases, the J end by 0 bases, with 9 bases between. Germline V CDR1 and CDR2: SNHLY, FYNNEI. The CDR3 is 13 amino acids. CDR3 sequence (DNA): TGTGCCAGCAGCTCAGGACACTCCTACGAGCAGTACTTC. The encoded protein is CASSSGHSYEQYF.

The CDR3 nucleotides are TGTGCCAGCAGCTTAGGTAGGGGGGCGAATACTGAAGCTTTCTTT. Translating it yields CASSLGRGANTEAFF. V usage is TRBV11-2 and J usage is TRBJ1-1; D possibly corresponds to TRBD1 (6 bases). Germline V gene lookup returns CDR1 SGHAT and CDR2 FQNNGV. V lost 1 base and J lost 5, with 14 bases in between. The CDR3 totals 15 residues.

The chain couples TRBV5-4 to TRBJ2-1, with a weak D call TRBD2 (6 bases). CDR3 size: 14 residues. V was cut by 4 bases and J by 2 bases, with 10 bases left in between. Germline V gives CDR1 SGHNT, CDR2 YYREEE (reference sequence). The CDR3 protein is CASSKRLAYNEQFF. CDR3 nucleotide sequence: TGTGCCAGCAGCAAAAGACTAGCCTACAATGAGCAGTTCTTC.